The 20 T cell receptor beta chains below were found in one sample sequenced in a study of T cell responses to AZD1222 COVID-19 vaccine. Clones were sequenced by immunoSEQ multiplex PCR, and TCRdb holds only the in-frame ones, with some missing. The sample contains fewer than 200,000 clones, 85% to 95% of which appear only once. The source material was peripheral blood, sampled on day 0 of AZD1222 vaccination. The receptors shown here come from an adult in good health.

A single count supports this clone. V and J are TRBV29-1 and TRBJ1-2, with a possible D match to TRBD1 (5 bases). Germline values: CDR1 SQVTM, CDR2 ANQGSEA. This CDR3 has 12 amino acids. Deletions cut 2 bases from V and 6 bases from J, with 10 bases between. The CDR3 protein is CSVERGDHGYTF. CDR3 DNA sequence: TGCAGCGTTGAACGAGGGGATCATGGCTACACCTTC.

The chain couples TRBV5-1 to TRBJ1-5, with 7 bases identical to TRBD1. Trimming removed 2 bases from V and 0 bases from J; junction bases left unmatched: 17. The CDR3 is 20 residues long. Germline CDR1 reads SGHRS; CDR2 reads YFSETQ. CDR3: CASSLIRARDREYSNQPQHF. The CDR3 nucleotides are TGCGCCAGCAGCTTAATACGGGCCCGCGACAGGGAGTATAGCAATCAGCCCCAGCATTTT.

This chain links TRBV5-1 with TRBJ1-2, with D maybe TRBD1 (5 bases). V shed 2 bases and J shed 7 bases, with 12 bases lying between them. This CDR3 is built from 13 residues. Per the germline V gene, CDR1 is SGHRS and CDR2 is YFSETQ. CDR3 DNA sequence: TGCGCCAGCAGCTTCCTAGGGGCCGGTGGCTACACCTTC. This codes for CASSFLGAGGYTF.

The chain links TRBV3-1 (or the pseudogene TRBV3-2) to TRBJ2-2; TRBD1 agrees at 7 bases. The CDR3 covers 18 residues. Germline CDR1 reads LGHDT; CDR2 reads YNNKEL (reference sequence). The trim removed 6 bases at V and 0 bases at J, leaving 13 bases unmatched. The CDR3 reads CASRLTGQYSANTGELFF. For the CDR3, the DNA is TGTGCCAGCAGGCTCACGGGACAGTACTCCGCGAACACCGGGGAGCTGTTTTTT.

The chain couples TRBV19 to TRBJ2-7; 10 bases line up with TRBD1. The CDR3 runs to 12 residues. Germline V lookup: CDR1 LNHDA, CDR2 SQIVND (reference sequence). This CDR3 reads CAAGTGAYEQYF. The CDR3 DNA reads as TGTGCAGCCGGGACAGGGGCCTACGAGCAGTACTTC.

The V and J genes are TRBV28 and TRBJ1-5, with a tentative D call TRBD1 (6 bases). The CDR3 covers 14 residues. Germline values: CDR1 MDHEN, CDR2 SYDVKM. Trimming took off 2 bases at V and 5 bases at J, with 10 bases between the two ends. This chain's CDR3 is CASSLGGADQPQHF. The CDR3 region has the DNA TGTGCCAGCAGTTTAGGGGGGGCTGATCAGCCCCAGCATTTT.

The chain recombines TRBV6-4 with TRBJ2-3; D is undetermined. CDR3 length equals 15 residues. The V gene lost 5 bases and the J gene lost 1 base, with 13 bases spanning the gap. Germline V gene data show CDR1 as MRHNA and CDR2 as SNTAGT. The CDR3 spells CASSSSGAGTDTQYF. The CDR3 DNA sequence: TGTGCCAGCAGTTCATCGGGCGCTGGCACAGATACGCAGTATTTT.

This clone came up once. V usage is TRBV5-6 and J usage is TRBJ1-6, with D perhaps matching TRBD1 (6 bases). The CDR3 totals 15 residues. V lost 5 bases and J 1 base, leaving 10 bases between the germline ends. The germline CDR1 and CDR2 sequences are SGHDT and YYEEEE. CDR3 amino acids: CASSYRDSYNSPLHF. In DNA, the CDR3 is TGTGCCAGCAGTTACAGGGATTCCTATAATTCACCCCTCCACTTT.

The chain uses TRBV6-5 and TRBJ2-1; D gene unclear. The CDR3 extends over 14 amino acids. Germline V gives CDR1 MNHEY, CDR2 SVGAGI. V lost 4 bases, J lost 2 bases, and 9 bases lay in between. CDR3 protein: CASSSGYPYNEQFF. The CDR3 nucleotides read TGTGCCAGCAGTTCCGGGTATCCCTACAATGAGCAGTTCTTC.

The V call is TRBV2, the J call TRBJ1-1; TRBD1 matches 9 bases. Germline V lookup: CDR1 SNHLY, CDR2 FYNNEI. This CDR3 has 14 residues. V gave up 8 bases and J gave up 7 bases; unmatched junction bases: 11. The CDR3 nucleotides are TGTGCCAGCGCTCCCGGGACAGGGACCGATGAAGCTTTCTTT. Protein: CASAPGTGTDEAFF.

The V call is TRBV5-1, the J call TRBJ1-5; D is ambiguous. The CDR3 totals 14 residues. CDR1 is SGHRS, CDR2 YFSETQ, per germline. The germline V and J ends were trimmed by 3 bases and 0 bases, with 7 bases remaining between them. The CDR3 sequence: CASSSGYSNQPQHF. The CDR3 DNA follows: TGCGCCAGCAGCTCGGGGTATAGCAATCAGCCCCAGCATTTT.

This chain uses TRBV5-4 with TRBJ1-1; a weak D match, TRBD1 (6 bases). CDR1 SGHNT and CDR2 YYREEE come from the germline V gene (reference sequence). V gave up 3 bases and J gave up 6 bases, with 15 bases separating them. This CDR3 spans 14 amino acids. Written as DNA, the CDR3 is TGTGCCAGCAGCTCAATGCACAGGGACCCTGAAGCTTTCTTT. Translated: CASSSMHRDPEAFF.

As DNA, the CDR3 is TGCGCCAGCAGCCAGGAACAGGGGTCACCCCTCCACTTT. It translates to CASSQEQGSPLHF. The V call is TRBV4-3, the J call TRBJ1-6, with 7 positions matching TRBD1. J gave up 10 bases and V 3 bases, and 3 bases lay outside the gene matches. Looked up from germline, CDR1 is LGHNA and CDR2 is YSLEER. CDR3 length equals 13 residues.

This chain uses TRBV15 with TRBJ2-2, with D unresolved. Germline values: CDR1 LNHNV, CDR2 YYDKDF (reference sequence). The CDR3 sequence is 16 residues long. V was cut by 0 bases and J by 2 bases, with 10 bases left in between. CDR3 sequence (DNA): TGTGCCACCAGCAGAGATTGGCTGAAAAACACCGGGGAGCTGTTTTTT. It specifies CATSRDWLKNTGELFF.

V usage is TRBV29-1 and J usage is TRBJ1-2, with D perhaps TRBD1 (6 bases). V was shortened by 1 base and J by 5 bases, with 14 bases between the two germline ends. This CDR3 region has 14 residues. The germline V gene has CDR1 SQVTM and CDR2 ANQGSEA. CDR3 protein: CSVEGQARGYGYTF. DNA of the CDR3: TGCAGCGTTGAAGGACAGGCCCGTGGGTATGGCTACACCTTC.

The J gene is TRBJ2-7, the V gene TRBV19; no definite D call. The CDR3 is 12 amino acids. The V gene's germline CDR1 is LNHDA and CDR2 SQIVND (reference sequence). Trimming stripped 6 bases from V and 3 bases from J, with 9 bases between. The CDR3 nucleotides read TGTGCCAGTAGATCAGGCGGCTACGAGCAGTACTTC. Protein product: CASRSGGYEQYF.

The rearrangement uses TRBV6-5 and TRBJ1-2, with D possibly being TRBD1 (5 bases). Trimming cost V 6 bases and J 8 bases, with 13 bases left between them. CDR3 length equals 12 residues. The germline CDR1 and CDR2 sequences are MNHEY and SVGAGI. In nucleotides, the CDR3 is TGTGCCAGCAGAGGGGAAAAGGGCGGCTACACCTTC. Translated: CASRGEKGGYTF.

J is TRBJ1-2 and V is TRBV9; no clear D gene. This CDR3 comprises 14 residues. From germline, CDR1 is SGDLS and CDR2 YYNGEE. Trimming took 0 bases from V and 0 from J, leaving 6 bases between them. As DNA, the CDR3 is TGTGCCAGCAGCGTAGGGCAATCTAACTATGGCTACACCTTC. Protein product: CASSVGQSNYGYTF.

The chain joins TRBV28 to TRBJ1-6; TRBD1 aligns across 8 bases. V gave up 5 bases and J gave up 8 bases; unmatched junction bases: 5. This CDR3 spans 14 amino acids. Germline assignment: CDR1 MDHEN and CDR2 SYDVKM. The CDR3 loop reads CASSPQGVDSPLHF. CDR3 coding DNA: TGTGCCAGCAGTCCACAGGGGGTGGATTCACCCCTCCACTTT.

This chain connects TRBV7-9 to TRBJ2-2; D is uncertain. The V end lost 5 bases, the J end lost 5 bases, and 21 bases lay between the germline ends. In germline, CDR1 is SEHNR, CDR2 FQNEAQ (reference sequence). The CDR3 contains 17 residues. The CDR3 reads CASSRGTALLGTGELFF. CDR3 DNA: TGTGCCAGCAGCCGTGGTACTGCCCTCTTGGGGACCGGGGAGCTGTTTTTT. Using reference TRBV7-9 and TRBJ2-2 for the parts outside the CDR3, the full variable domain is DTGVSQNPRHKITKRGQNVTFRCDPISEHNRLYWYRQTLGQGPEFLTYFQNEAQLEKSRLLSDRFSAERPKGSFSTLEIQRTEQGDSAMYLCASSRGTALLGTGELFFGEGSRLTVL.